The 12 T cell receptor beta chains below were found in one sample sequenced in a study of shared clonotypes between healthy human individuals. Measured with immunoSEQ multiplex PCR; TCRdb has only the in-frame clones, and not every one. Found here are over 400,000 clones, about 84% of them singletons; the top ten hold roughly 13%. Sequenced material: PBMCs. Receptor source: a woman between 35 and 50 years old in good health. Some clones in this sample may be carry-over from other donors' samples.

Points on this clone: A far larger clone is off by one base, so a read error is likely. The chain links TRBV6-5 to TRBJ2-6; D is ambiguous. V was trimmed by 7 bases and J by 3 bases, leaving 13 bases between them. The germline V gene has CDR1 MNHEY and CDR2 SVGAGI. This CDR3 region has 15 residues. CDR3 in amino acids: CASTRSGYGANVLTF. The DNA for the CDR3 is TGTGCCAGCACTCGGTCGGGCTATGGGGCCAACGTCCTGACTTTC.

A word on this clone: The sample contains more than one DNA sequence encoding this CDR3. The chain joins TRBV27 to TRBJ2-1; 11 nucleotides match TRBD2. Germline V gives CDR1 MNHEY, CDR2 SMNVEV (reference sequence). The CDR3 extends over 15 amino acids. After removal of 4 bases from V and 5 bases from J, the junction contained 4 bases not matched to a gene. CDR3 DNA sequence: TGTGCCAGCAGTTCCGGGACTAGCGGAAACAATGAGCAGTTCTTC. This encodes CASSSGTSGNNEQFF.

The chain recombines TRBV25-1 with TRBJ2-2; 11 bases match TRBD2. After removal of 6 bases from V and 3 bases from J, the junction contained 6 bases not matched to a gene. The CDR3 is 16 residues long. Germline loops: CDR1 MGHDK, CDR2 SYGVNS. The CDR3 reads CASSSLAGGDTGELFF. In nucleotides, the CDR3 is TGTGCCAGCAGCAGTCTAGCGGGAGGTGACACCGGGGAGCTGTTTTTT.

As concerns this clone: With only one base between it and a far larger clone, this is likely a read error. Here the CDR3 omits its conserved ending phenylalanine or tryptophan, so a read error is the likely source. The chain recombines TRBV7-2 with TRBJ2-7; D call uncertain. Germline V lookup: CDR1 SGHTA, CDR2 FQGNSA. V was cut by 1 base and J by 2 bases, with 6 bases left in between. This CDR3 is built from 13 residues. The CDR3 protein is CASSLVATYEQYL. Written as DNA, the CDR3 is TGTGCCAGCAGCTTAGTGGCCACCTACGAGCAGTACTTA.

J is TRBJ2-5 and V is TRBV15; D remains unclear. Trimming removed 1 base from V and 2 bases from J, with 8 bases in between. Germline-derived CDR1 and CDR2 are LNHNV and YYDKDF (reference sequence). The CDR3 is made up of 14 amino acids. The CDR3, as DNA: TGTGCCACCAGCAGAGCTACGGTGCAAGAGACCCAGTACTTC. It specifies CATSRATVQETQYF.

The CDR3 protein is CASTSRVGYGYTF. As DNA, the CDR3 is TGTGCCAGCACCTCGAGGGTTGGCTATGGCTACACCTTC. This chain joins TRBV21-1 and TRBJ1-2. TRBV21-1 counts as a pseudogene. This CDR3 is built from 13 residues.

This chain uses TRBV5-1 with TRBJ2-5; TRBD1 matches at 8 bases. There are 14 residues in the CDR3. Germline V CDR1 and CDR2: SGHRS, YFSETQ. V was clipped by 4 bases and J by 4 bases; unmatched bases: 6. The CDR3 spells CASSDQGAGETQYF. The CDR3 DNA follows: TGCGCCAGCAGCGATCAGGGGGCCGGAGAGACCCAGTACTTC.

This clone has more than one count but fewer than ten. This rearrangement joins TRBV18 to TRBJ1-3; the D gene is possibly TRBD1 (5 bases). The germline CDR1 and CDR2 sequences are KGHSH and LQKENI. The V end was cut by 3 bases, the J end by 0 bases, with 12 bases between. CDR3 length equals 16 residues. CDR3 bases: TGTGCCAGCTCACCGGAGACAGCGCGCTCTGGAAACACCATATATTTT. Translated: CASSPETARSGNTIYF.

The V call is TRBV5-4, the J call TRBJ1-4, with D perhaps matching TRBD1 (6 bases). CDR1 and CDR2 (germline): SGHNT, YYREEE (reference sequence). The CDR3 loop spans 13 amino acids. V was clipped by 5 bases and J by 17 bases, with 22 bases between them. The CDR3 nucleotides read TGTGCCAGCAGAGGGGGGGAGGATGAAAAACCATTTTTT. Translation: CASRGGEDEKPFF. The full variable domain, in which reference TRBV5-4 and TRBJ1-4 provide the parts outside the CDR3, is ETGVTQSPTHLIKTRGQQVTLRCSSQSGHNTVSWYQQALGQGPQFIFQYYREEENGRGNFPPRFSGLQFPNYSSELNVNALELDDSALYLCASRGGEDEKPFFGSGTQLSVL.

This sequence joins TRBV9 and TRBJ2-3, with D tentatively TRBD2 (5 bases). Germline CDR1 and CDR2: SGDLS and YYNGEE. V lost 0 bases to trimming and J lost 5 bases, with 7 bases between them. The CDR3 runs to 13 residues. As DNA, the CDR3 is TGTGCCAGCAGCGTAGATGAGGGAGATACGCAGTATTTT. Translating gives CASSVDEGDTQYF.

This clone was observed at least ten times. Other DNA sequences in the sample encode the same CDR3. As DNA, the CDR3 is TGTGCCAGCAGCCCCTTTGGGGCAGCTAACACCGGGGAGCTGTTTTTT. This codes for CASSPFGAANTGELFF. The chain recombines TRBV7-2 with TRBJ2-2; D may be TRBD1 (5 bases). The V and J ends lost 5 bases and 2 bases respectively, with 15 bases between them. From germline, CDR1 is SGHTA and CDR2 FQGNSA. The CDR3 consists of 16 residues.

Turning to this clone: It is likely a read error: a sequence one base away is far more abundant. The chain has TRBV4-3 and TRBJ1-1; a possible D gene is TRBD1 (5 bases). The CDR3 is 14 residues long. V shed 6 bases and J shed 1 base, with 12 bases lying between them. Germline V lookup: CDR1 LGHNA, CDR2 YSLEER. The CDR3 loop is CASRGARENTEAFF. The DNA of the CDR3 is TGCGCCAGCAGAGGGGCCAGGGAGAACACTGAAGCTTTCTTT.